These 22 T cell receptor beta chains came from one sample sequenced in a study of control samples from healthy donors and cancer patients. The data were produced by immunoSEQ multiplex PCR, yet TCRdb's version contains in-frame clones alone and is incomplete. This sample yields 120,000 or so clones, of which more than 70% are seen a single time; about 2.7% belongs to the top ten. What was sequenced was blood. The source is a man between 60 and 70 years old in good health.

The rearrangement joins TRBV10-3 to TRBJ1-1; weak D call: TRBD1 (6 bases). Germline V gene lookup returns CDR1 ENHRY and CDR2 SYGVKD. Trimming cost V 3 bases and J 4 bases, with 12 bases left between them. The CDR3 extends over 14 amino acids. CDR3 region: CAISDDRSGTEAFF. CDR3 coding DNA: TGTGCCATCAGTGATGACAGGTCGGGCACTGAAGCTTTCTTT.

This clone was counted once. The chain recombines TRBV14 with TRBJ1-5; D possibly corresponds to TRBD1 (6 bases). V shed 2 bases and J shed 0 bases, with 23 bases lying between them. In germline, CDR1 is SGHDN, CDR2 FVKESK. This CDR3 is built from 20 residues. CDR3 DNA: TGTGCCAGCAGCCAACACTACTCCCTAGGACAGAACCTTAGCAATCAGCCCCAGCATTTT. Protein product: CASSQHYSLGQNLSNQPQHF.

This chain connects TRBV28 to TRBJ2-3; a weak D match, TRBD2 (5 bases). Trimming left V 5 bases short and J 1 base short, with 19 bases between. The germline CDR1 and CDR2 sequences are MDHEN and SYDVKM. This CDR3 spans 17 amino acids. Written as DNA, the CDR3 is TGTGCCAGCAGTATAACCCTTCTGGCCGGGGGCACAGATACGCAGTATTTT. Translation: CASSITLLAGGTDTQYF.

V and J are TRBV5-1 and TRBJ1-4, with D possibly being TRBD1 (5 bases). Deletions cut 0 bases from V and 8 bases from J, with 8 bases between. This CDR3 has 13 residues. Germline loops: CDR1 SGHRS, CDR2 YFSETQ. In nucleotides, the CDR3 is TGCGCCAGCAGCTTGGGCAGGGAAGAAAAACTGTTTTTT. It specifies CASSLGREEKLFF.

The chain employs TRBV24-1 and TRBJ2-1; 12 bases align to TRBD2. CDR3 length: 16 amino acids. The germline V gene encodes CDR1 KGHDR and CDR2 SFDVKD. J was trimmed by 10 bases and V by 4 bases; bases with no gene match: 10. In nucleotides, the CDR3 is TGTGCCACCAGTGACGCTAGCGGGGGGGCTTTTGAAGAGCAGTTCTTC. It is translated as CATSDASGGAFEEQFF.

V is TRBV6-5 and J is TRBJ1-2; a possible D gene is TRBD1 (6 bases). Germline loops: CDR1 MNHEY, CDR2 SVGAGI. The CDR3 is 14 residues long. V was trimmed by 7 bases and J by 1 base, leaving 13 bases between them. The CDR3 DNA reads TGTGCCAGCACCCCGGGCAGGGGTAACTATGGCTACACCTTC. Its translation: CASTPGRGNYGYTF.

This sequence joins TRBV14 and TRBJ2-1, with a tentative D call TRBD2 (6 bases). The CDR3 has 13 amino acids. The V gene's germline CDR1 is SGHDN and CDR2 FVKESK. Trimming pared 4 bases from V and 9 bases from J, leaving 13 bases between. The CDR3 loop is CASSRQPGSEQFF. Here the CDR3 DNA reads TGTGCCAGCAGCCGTCAACCCGGGAGTGAGCAGTTCTTC.

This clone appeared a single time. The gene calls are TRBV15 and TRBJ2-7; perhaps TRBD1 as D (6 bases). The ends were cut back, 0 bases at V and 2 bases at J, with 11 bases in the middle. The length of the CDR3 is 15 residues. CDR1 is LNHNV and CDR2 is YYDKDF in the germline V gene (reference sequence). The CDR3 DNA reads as TGTGCCACCAGCAGAGAGCGACAGGAGACCTACGAGCAGTACTTC. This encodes CATSRERQETYEQYF.

The CDR3 spells CASSHSNTGELFF. In DNA form, the CDR3 reads TGTGCCAGCAGCCACAGTAATACCGGGGAGCTGTTTTTT. The V and J genes are TRBV7-3 and TRBJ2-2; no definite D call. The germline CDR1 and CDR2 sequences are SGHTA and FQGTGA. The CDR3 consists of 13 residues. Trimming pared 5 bases from V and 5 bases from J, leaving 9 bases between.

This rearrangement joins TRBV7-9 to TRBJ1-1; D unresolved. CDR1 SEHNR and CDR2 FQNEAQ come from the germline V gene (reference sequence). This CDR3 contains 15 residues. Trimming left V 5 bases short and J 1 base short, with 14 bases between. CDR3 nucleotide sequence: TGTGCCAGCAGCGAAGAATTGAATGGGAACACTGAAGCTTTCTTT. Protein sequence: CASSEELNGNTEAFF.

CDR3 DNA sequence: TGTGCCAGTAGATCAGCGAACATCGGCTATGGCTACACCTTC. This codes for CASRSANIGYGYTF. V gene TRBV19 combines with J gene TRBJ1-2, with unresolved D. The CDR3 runs to 14 residues. CDR1 and CDR2 (germline): LNHDA, SQIVND (reference sequence). V dropped 6 bases and J dropped 4 bases, with 15 bases sitting between them.

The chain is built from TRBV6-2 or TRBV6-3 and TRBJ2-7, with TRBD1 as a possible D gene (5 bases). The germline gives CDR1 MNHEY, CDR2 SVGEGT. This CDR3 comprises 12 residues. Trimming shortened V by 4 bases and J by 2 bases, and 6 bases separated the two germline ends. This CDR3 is CASSSGTYEQYF. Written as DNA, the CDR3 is TGTGCCAGCAGTTCAGGGACCTACGAGCAGTACTTC.

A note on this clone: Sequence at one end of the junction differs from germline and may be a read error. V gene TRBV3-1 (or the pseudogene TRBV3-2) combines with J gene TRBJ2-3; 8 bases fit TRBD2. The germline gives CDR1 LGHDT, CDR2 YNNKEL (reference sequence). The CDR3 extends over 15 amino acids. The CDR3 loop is CASSHPGGGTNTQYF. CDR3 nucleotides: TGTGCCAGCAGCCATCCGGGGGGGGGCACAAATACGCAGTATTTT.

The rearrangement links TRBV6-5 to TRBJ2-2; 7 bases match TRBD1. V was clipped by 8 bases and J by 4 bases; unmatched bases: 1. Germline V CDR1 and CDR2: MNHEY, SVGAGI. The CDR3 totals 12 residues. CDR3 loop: CASRQGTGELFF. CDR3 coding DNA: TGTGCCAGCCGACAGGGCACCGGGGAGCTGTTTTTT.

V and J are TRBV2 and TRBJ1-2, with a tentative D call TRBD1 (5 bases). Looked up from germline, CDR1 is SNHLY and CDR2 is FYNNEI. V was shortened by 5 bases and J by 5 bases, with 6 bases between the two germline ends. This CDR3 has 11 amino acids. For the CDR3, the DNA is TGTGCCAGCAGTCGACAGTATGGCTACACCTTC. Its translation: CASSRQYGYTF.

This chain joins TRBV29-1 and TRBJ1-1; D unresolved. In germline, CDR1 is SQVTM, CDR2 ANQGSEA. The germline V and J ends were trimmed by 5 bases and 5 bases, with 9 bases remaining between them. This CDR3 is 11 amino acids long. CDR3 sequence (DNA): TGCAGCGTTAAATTAGGTACTGAAGCTTTCTTT. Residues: CSVKLGTEAFF.

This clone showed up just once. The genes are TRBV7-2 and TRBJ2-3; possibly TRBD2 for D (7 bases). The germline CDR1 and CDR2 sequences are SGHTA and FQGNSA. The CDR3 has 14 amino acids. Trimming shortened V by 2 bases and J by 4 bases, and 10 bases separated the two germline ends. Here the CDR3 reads CASSLRGGADTQYF. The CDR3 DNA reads TGTGCCAGCAGCTTAAGAGGGGGGGCAGATACGCAGTATTTT.

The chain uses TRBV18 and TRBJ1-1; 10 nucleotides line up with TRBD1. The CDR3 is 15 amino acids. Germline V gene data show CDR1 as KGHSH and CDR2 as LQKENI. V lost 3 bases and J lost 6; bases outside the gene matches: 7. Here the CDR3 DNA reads TGTGCCAGCTCACCGAGACAGGGGGCGGGATCTGAAGCTTTCTTT. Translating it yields CASSPRQGAGSEAFF.

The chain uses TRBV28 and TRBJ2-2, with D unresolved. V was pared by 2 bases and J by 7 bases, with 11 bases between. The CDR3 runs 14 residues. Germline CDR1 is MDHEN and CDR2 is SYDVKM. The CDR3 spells CASSLHLEFGELFF. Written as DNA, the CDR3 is TGTGCCAGCAGTTTACATCTAGAATTCGGGGAGCTGTTTTTT. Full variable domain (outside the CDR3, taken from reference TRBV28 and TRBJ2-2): DVKVTQSSRYLVKRTGEKVFLECVQDMDHENMFWYRQDPGLGLRLIYFSYDVKMKEKGDIPEGYSVSREKKERFSLILESASTNQTSMYLCASSLHLEFGELFFGEGSRLTVL.

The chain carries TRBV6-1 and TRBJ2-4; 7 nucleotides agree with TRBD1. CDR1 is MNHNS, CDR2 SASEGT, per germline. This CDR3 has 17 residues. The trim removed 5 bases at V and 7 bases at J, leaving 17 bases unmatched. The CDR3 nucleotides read TGTGCCAGCAGTAAAGACCTCGCCCAGGGGGTCATGAACATTCAGTACTTC. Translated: CASSKDLAQGVMNIQYF.

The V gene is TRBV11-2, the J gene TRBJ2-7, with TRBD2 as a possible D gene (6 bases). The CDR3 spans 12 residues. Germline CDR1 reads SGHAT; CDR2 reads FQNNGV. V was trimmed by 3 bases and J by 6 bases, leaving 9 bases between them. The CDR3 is CASSFRGGEQYF. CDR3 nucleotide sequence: TGTGCCAGCAGCTTCCGGGGAGGCGAGCAGTACTTC.

In DNA, the CDR3 is TGTGCCAGCAGATCGGGACACAGTACCGTTTCCCTCCACTTT. Its translation is CASRSGHSTVSLHF. The rearrangement uses TRBV6-5 and TRBJ1-6, with D possibly being TRBD1 (6 bases). CDR1 is MNHEY, CDR2 SVGAGI, per germline. Trimming shortened V by 6 bases and J by 14 bases, and 20 bases separated the two germline ends. The CDR3 is 14 amino acids.